These T cell receptor beta chains were read from a single sample in a study of blood T cell repertoires in COVID-19. The method was immunoSEQ multiplex PCR; TCRdb's version includes in-frame clones alone and lacks a portion of them. The table lists fewer than 300,000 clones, about 83% of them singletons. Sequenced material: peripheral blood. These receptor sequences come from a man aged 80 or over with acute or convalescent COVID-19. Both conserved end residues are part of each CDR3. Fields, in order: J gene, clone size, V gene, D gene, CDR3 DNA, CDR3 protein. D genes are given only for firm matches. Clone size is stated in some rows and not others, as once, few, many or a class when expanded.

>TRBJ2-1|NA|TRBV11-1|NA
TGTGCCAGCAGCGTTACCCTGACAGGAAGCAATGAGCAGTTCTTC
CASSVTLTGSNEQFF
>TRBJ2-1|NA|TRBV7-2|TRBD1
TGTGCCAGCAGCTTAGCCGACAGGGTCACGTATCAGTTCTTC
CASSLADRVTYQFF
>TRBJ1-6|NA|TRBV7-9|TRBD1
TGTGCCGGGGGGACAGCCTATAATTCACCCCTCCACTTT
CAGGTAYNSPLHF
>TRBJ2-3|NA|TRBV5-6|TRBD2
TGTGCCAGCAGCCCGGGGAGGGTTTGGACAGATACGCAGTATTTT
CASSPGRVWTDTQYF
>TRBJ2-6|NA|TRBV28|NA
TGTGCCAGCGTAGGGCAGGGGTGGCCTGGGGCCAACGTCCTGACTTTC
CASVGQGWPGANVLTF
>TRBJ2-5|NA|TRBV28|NA
TGTGCCAGCAGCCGTACAGTGTCTGAGACCCAGTACTTC
CASSRTVSETQYF
>TRBJ1-2|NA|TRBV24-1|NA
TGTGCCACCAGTGAACAGGACTATGGCTACACCTTC
CATSEQDYGYTF
>TRBJ2-1|NA|TRBV5-1|NA
TGCGCCAGCAGCTTAGAAATGGACTCCCTGAGCTCCTACAATGAGCAGTTCTTC
CASSLEMDSLSSYNEQFF
>TRBJ2-5|once|TRBV7-9|TRBD1
TGTGCCAGCAGCTTATCGTATGACAGGGGCGGCGAGACCCAGTACTTC
CASSLSYDRGGETQYF
>TRBJ1-2|many|TRBV5-1|TRBD1
TGCGCCAGCAGGCCCGGACAGGGATCTGGTGGCTACACCTTC
CASRPGQGSGGYTF
>TRBJ2-3|NA|TRBV21-1|NA
TGTGCCAGCAACCTCTCTGTGTGGGGGGGAGCAGATACGCAGTATTTT
CASNLSVWGGADTQYF
>TRBJ2-7|NA|TRBV27|TRBD1
TGTGCCAGCAGTCAGGGACAGGGGGGAAACCACGAGCAGTACTTC
CASSQGQGGNHEQYF
>TRBJ2-5|NA|TRBV29-1|NA
TGCAGCGTTGATGCGCAGGGGGAGACCCAGTACTTC
CSVDAQGETQYF
>TRBJ2-7|NA|TRBV18|TRBD1
TGTGCCAGCTCACCAGGACAGGGGCCCTACGAGCAGTACTTC
CASSPGQGPYEQYF
>TRBJ1-2|once|TRBV28|TRBD1
TGTGCCAGCAGTTCCCAGAAGACAGGGGGCAGGGGCTACACCTTC
CASSSQKTGGRGYTF
>TRBJ2-1|NA|TRBV2|NA
TGTGCCAGCACATGGGAGGGACAGGCCTACAATGAGCAGTTCTTC
CASTWEGQAYNEQFF
>TRBJ1-2|NA|TRBV27|TRBD1
TGTGCCAGCAGTTTTCAGGGGGAATATGGCTACACCTTC
CASSFQGEYGYTF
>TRBJ1-4|NA|TRBV27|TRBD1
TGTGCCAGCAGACAAAACAGGGGTATCGGCAAAAATGAAAAACTGTTTTTT
CASRQNRGIGKNEKLFF
>TRBJ2-5|NA|TRBV5-1|NA
TGCGCCAGCAGCGGGATACTAGCAGAGACCCAGTACTTC
CASSGILAETQYF
>TRBJ1-2|once|TRBV2|TRBD1
TGTGCCAGCAGGGGACAGGGGGGCATTTCTAACTATGGCTACACCTTC
CASRGQGGISNYGYTF
>TRBJ2-1|NA|TRBV25-1|TRBD2
TGTGCCACCTCTCGCGCGGGCGGGAGCAATGAGCAGTTCTTC
CATSRAGGSNEQFF
>TRBJ2-1|once|TRBV18|TRBD1
TGTGCCAGCTCACTGACGGACAGGGCCAATGAGCAGTTCTTC
CASSLTDRANEQFF
>TRBJ2-1|NA|TRBV9|TRBD2
TGTGCCAGCAGCGTGGGACTAGCGAGTGATGAGCAGTTCTTC
CASSVGLASDEQFF
>TRBJ1-2|NA|TRBV6-5|TRBD1
TGTGCCAGCAGCCTGGGACAGGGGGCGAGAGGCTACACCTTC
CASSLGQGARGYTF
>TRBJ2-5|once|TRBV29-1|TRBD2
TGCAGCGTCCCGGCGGGGGGGGGAGAGACCCAGTACTTC
CSVPAGGGETQYF
>TRBJ2-1|NA|TRBV5-5|NA
TGTGCCAGCAGCTTTAGGACAAGCTCCTACAATGAGCAGTTCTTC
CASSFRTSSYNEQFF
>TRBJ1-5|NA|TRBV19|TRBD1
TGTGCCAGTAGTATCGGGGACAGGAACAATCAGCCCCAGCATTTT
CASSIGDRNNQPQHF
>TRBJ2-7|NA|TRBV18|NA
TGTGCCAGCTCACCGGCGGGACTCTACTCCTACGAGCAGTACTTC
CASSPAGLYSYEQYF
>TRBJ1-5|NA|TRBV6-1|NA
TGTGCCAGCAGTGGACGACAGGAATATAGCAATCAGCCCCAGCATTTT
CASSGRQEYSNQPQHF
>TRBJ2-7|NA|TRBV2|TRBD1
TGTGCCAGGGAGTCCCGGGACAGGGGAAGCTCCTACGAGCAGTACTTC
CARESRDRGSSYEQYF
>TRBJ2-1|NA|TRBV3-1/TRBV3-2|TRBD2
TGTGCCAGCAGCCCTACTAGCGGTAGAGTTGAGCAGTTCTTC
CASSPTSGRVEQFF
>TRBJ1-5|NA|TRBV18|TRBD1
TGTGCCAGCTCTCTTCGGACAGGGCGAGAGCCCCAGCATTTT
CASSLRTGREPQHF
>TRBJ2-7|once|TRBV6-1|NA
TGTGCCAGCAGTGAAGGGACAGCGGTCTACGAGCAGTACTTC
CASSEGTAVYEQYF
>TRBJ1-1|NA|TRBV19|TRBD1
TGTGCCAGTAGTAACCAGGGGGGTCGCGGCACTGAAGCTTTCTTT
CASSNQGGRGTEAFF
>TRBJ2-1|NA|TRBV6-2/TRBV6-3|TRBD2
TGTGCCAGCAGTCGACTAGCGGGGAGGCACAATGAGCAGTTCTTC
CASSRLAGRHNEQFF
>TRBJ1-6|NA|TRBV19|TRBD1
TGTGCCAGTGAGGCAGGGGGTAATTCACCCCTCCACTTT
CASEAGGNSPLHF
>TRBJ2-7|NA|TRBV3-1/TRBV3-2|NA
TGTGCCAGCAGCCAATTTCGGGGATACGAGCAGTACTTC
CASSQFRGYEQYF
>TRBJ2-7|NA|TRBV6-5|TRBD2
TGTGCCAGCAGGCGGACTAGCGGGGTAACCTACGAGCAGTACTTC
CASRRTSGVTYEQYF
>TRBJ2-7|NA|TRBV3-1/TRBV3-2|TRBD2
TGTGCCAGCAGCCATCGCCGAGGCGGGGGTGTACACGAGCAGTACTTC
CASSHRRGGGVHEQYF
>TRBJ1-3|NA|TRBV2|NA
TGTGCCAGCATGAGGACAGCTGGAAACACCATATATTTT
CASMRTAGNTIYF
>TRBJ1-3|NA|TRBV5-1|TRBD1
TGCGCCAGCAGCTTTGCCGGGACAGGGGGGAGTTCGGCTGGAAACACCATATATTTT
CASSFAGTGGSSAGNTIYF
>TRBJ2-1|NA|TRBV5-1|TRBD2
TGCGCCAGCAGCGAACGAGCGGGAGGGCGCTCCAGCAATGAGCAGTTCTTC
CASSERAGGRSSNEQFF
>TRBJ2-5|NA|TRBV4-1|TRBD2
TGCGCCAGCAGCCAAGATCTAGCGGGAGGCAAACAAGAGACCCAGTACTTC
CASSQDLAGGKQETQYF
>TRBJ1-2|NA|TRBV4-1|NA
TGCGCCAGCTCTCCGGGACAACGGCTGGATGGCTACACCTTC
CASSPGQRLDGYTF
>TRBJ2-7|NA|TRBV5-1|NA
TGCGCCAGCAGCTTGGCCCGTGGGAGCTCCTACGAGCAGTACTTC
CASSLARGSSYEQYF
>TRBJ1-2|few|TRBV6-5|TRBD1
TGTGCCAGCAGCACAGGGGGCGCAGGTGGCTACACCTTC
CASSTGGAGGYTF
>TRBJ1-2|NA|TRBV18|NA
TGTGCCAGCTCACCATCAGGGGTGGGTTTTGGCTACACCTTC
CASSPSGVGFGYTF
>TRBJ2-2|few|TRBV5-1|TRBD2
TGCGCCAGCAGCTTGGAACTTAGCGGGGCGGCCACCGGGGAGCTGTTTTTT
CASSLELSGAATGELFF
>TRBJ1-1|NA|TRBV19|NA
TGTGCCAGTAGTATAGATCGGGACACTGAAGCTTTCTTT
CASSIDRDTEAFF
>TRBJ2-7|NA|TRBV10-1|TRBD2
TGCGCCAGCAGTACGAGTAGCGGGAGCAGCGAGCAGTACTTC
CASSTSSGSSEQYF
>TRBJ1-2|NA|TRBV20-1|NA
TGCAGTGCTAGTCCGGGGGGATATGGCTACACCTTC
CSASPGGYGYTF
>TRBJ2-5|NA|TRBV2|NA
TGTGCCAGCAGTGACGGGGAGACCCAGTACTTC
CASSDGETQYF
>TRBJ1-3|NA|TRBV28|NA
TGTGCGGTCCGGGGGGACTTGTCTGGAAACACCATATATTTT
CAVRGDLSGNTIYF
>TRBJ1-1|NA|TRBV4-1|NA
TGCGCCAGCAGCCCGGGGGGTGGGAACACTGAAGCTTTCTTT
CASSPGGGNTEAFF
>TRBJ1-3|NA|TRBV5-1|NA
TGCGCCAGCAGCTTGCCTTCTGGAAACACCATATATTTT
CASSLPSGNTIYF